This record concerns one TCR beta chain sequence. Antigen: not known. This sample stems from a study of CXCR3-negative and CXCR3-positive naive CD8 T cells. Findings and caveats of the study: A higher hydrophobicity marked the TRB CDR3s of CXCR3-positive naive cells versus CXCR3-negative naive cells. The authors found comparable surface CD5 between naive subsets and inferred TCR strength from TRB CDR3 properties.

cDNA libraries for TRB were generated by 5' RACE incorporating UMI labels. TCRdb reprocessed the 5' RACE reads and stores each CDR3 protein as one record, lacking DNA. The sample includes around 84,000 distinct CDR3 sequences. The CDR3 sequence is 17 residues long. Germline V gene lookup returns CDR1 KGHDR and CDR2 SFDVKD. The receptor was isolated from a human donor in good health. Some clones in this sample may be carry-over from other donors' samples. The chain joins TRBV24-1 to TRBJ2-2; the D call of TRBD2 rests on TCRdb alone, since no DNA is present to check it. Sequenced input: naive CXCR3+ CD8+ T cells from blood. Documented subset: CD45RO-CCR7+CD27+CD95- naive CD8+ T cells expressing CXCR3 (TNR3+). This CDR3 reads CATSDPRLASNTGELFF.